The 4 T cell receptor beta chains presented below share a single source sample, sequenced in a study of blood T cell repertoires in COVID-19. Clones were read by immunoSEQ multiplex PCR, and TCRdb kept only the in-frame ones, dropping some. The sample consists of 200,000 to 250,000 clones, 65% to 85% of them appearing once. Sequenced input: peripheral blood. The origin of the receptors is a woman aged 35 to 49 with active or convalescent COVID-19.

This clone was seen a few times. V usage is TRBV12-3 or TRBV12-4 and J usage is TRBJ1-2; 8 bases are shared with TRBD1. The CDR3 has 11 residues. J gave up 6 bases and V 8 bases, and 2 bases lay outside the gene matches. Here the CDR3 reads CASGQGNGYTF. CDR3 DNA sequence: TGTGCCAGCGGACAGGGAAATGGCTACACCTTC.

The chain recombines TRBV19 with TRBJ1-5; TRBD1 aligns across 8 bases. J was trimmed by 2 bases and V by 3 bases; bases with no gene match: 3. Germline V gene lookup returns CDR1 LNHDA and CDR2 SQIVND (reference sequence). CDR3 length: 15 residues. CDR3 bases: TGTGCCAGTAGTATGACAGGGGTGGGCAATCAGCCCCAGCATTTT. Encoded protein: CASSMTGVGNQPQHF.

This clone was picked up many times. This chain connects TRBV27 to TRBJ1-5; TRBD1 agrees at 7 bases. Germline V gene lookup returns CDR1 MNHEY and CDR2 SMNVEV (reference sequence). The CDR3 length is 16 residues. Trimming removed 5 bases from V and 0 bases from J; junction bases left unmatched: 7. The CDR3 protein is CASSPAGTASNQPQHF. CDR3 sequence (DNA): TGTGCCAGCAGTCCGGCCGGGACAGCTAGCAATCAGCCCCAGCATTTT.

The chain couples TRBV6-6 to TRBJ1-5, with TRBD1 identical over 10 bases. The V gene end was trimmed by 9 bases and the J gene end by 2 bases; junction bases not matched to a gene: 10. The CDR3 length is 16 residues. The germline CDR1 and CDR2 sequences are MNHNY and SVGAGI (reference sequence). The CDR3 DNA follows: TGTGCCAGTAGGACGGGACAGGGGTCCCGCAATCAGCCCCAGCATTTT. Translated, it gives CASRTGQGSRNQPQHF.